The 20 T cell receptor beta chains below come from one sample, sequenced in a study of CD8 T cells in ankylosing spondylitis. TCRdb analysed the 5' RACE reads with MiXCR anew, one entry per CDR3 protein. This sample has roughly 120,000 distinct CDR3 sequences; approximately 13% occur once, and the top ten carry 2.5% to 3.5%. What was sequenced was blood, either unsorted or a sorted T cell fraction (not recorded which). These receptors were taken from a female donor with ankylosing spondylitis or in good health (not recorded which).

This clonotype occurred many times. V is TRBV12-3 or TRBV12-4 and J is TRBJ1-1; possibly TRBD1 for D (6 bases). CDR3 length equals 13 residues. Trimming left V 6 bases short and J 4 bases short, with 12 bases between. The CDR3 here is CASSGQWATEAFF. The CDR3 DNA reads TGTGCCAGCAGCGGACAGTGGGCCACTGAAGCTTTCTTT.

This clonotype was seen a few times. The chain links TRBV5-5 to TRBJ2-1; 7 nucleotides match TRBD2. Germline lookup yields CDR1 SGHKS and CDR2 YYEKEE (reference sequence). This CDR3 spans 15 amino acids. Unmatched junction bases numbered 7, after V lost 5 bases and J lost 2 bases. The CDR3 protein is CASRSYTSAYNEQFF. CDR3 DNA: TGTGCCAGCAGATCCTATACTAGCGCCTACAATGAGCAGTTCTTC.

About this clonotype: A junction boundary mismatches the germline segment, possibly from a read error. CDR3 region: CASSLTTSGKNSQYF. The CDR3 region has the DNA TGTGCCAGCAGCTTAACGACTAGCGGCAAAAACAGTCAGTACTTC. V gene TRBV7-2 combines with J gene TRBJ2-4; 9 positions match TRBD2. CDR3 size: 15 residues. CDR1 and CDR2 (germline): SGHTA, FQGNSA.

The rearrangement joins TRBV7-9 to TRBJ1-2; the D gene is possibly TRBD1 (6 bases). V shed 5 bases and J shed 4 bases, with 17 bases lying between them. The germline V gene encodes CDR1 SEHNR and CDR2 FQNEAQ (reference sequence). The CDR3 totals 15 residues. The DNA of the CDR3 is TGTGCCAGCAGCCCAGGACAGATATTCCGCTATGGCTACACCTTC. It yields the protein CASSPGQIFRYGYTF.

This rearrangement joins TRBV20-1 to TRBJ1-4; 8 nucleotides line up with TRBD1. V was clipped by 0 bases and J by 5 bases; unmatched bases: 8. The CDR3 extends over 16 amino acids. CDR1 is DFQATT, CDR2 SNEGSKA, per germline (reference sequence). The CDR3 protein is CSARDNRDRRNEKLFF. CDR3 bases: TGCAGTGCTAGAGATAATAGGGACAGGAGGAATGAAAAACTGTTTTTT.

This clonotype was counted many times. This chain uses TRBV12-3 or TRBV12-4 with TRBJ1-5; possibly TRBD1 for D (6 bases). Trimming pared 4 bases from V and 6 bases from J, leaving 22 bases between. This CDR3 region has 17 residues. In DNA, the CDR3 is TGTGCCAGCAGTTCGAACGGGGGGGCAGCTGTCGGTCAGCCCCAGCATTTT. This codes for CASSSNGGAAVGQPQHF.

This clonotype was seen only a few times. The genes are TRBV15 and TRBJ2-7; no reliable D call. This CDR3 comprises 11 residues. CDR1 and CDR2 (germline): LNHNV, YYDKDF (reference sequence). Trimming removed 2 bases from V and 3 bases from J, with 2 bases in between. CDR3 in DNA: TGTGCCACCAGCAGAAACTACGAGCAGTACTTC. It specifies CATSRNYEQYF.

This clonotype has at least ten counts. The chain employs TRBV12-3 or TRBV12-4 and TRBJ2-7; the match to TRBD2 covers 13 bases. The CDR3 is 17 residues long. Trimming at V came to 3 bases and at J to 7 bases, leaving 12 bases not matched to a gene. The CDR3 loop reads CASSFGERTSGGMEQYF. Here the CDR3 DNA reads TGTGCCAGCAGTTTCGGGGAAAGGACTAGCGGGGGAATGGAGCAGTACTTC.

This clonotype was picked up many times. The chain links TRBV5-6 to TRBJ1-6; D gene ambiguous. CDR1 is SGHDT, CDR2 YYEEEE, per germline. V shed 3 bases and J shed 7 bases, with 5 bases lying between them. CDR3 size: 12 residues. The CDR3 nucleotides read TGTGCCAGCAGCTGGCCCAATTCACCCCTCCACTTT. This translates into CASSWPNSPLHF.

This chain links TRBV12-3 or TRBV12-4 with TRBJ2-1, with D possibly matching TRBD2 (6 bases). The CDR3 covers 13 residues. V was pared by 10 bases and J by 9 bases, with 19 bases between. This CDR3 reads CAIRGRGGLEQFF. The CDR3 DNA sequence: TGTGCCATCCGGGGTAGGGGAGGTCTTGAGCAGTTCTTC.

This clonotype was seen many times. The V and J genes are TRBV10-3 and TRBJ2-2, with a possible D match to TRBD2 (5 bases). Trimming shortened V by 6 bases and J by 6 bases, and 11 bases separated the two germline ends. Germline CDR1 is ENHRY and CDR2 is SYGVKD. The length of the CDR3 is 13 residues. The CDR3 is CAIRQTTAGELFF. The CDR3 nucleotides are TGTGCCATCAGACAGACTACGGCCGGGGAGCTGTTTTTT.

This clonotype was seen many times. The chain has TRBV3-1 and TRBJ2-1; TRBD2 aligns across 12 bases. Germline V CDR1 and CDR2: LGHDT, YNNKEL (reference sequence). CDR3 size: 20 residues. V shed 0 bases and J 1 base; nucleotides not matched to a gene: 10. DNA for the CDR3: TGTGCCAGCAGCCAAGATGTGACTAGCGGGAGACTTATGTCCTACAATGAGCAGTTCTTC. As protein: CASSQDVTSGRLMSYNEQFF.

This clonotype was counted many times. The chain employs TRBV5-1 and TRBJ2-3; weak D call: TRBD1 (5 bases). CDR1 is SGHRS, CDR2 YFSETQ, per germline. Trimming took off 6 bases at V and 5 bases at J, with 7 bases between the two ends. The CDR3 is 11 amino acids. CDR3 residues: CASTQGDTQYF. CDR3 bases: TGCGCCAGCACCCAGGGAGATACGCAGTATTTT. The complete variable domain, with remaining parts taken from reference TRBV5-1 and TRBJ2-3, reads KAGVTQTPRYLIKTRGQQVTLSCSPISGHRSVSWYQQTPGQGLQFLFEYFSETQRNKGNFPGRFSGRQFSNSRSEMNVSTLELGDSALYLCASTQGDTQYFGPGTRLTVL.

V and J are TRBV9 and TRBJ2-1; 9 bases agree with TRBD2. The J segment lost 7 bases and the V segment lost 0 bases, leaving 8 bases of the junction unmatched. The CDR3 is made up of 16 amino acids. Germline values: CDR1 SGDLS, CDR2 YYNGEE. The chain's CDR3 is CASSVGGGRAQNEQFF. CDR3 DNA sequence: TGTGCCAGCAGCGTAGGCGGCGGGAGGGCCCAAAATGAGCAGTTCTTC.

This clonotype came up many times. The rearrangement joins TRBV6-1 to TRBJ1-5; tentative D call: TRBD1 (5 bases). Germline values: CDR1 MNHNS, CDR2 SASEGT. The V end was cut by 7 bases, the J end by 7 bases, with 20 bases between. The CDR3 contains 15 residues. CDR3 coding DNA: TGTGCCAGCACCCACCGGGACTCCGCGAGGCAGCCCCAGCATTTT. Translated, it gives CASTHRDSARQPQHF.

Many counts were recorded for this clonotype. DNA for the CDR3: TGCAGTGCCAGACCGGGGCGGGGGATGAACACTGAAGCTTTCTTT. As protein: CSARPGRGMNTEAFF. This rearrangement joins TRBV20-1 to TRBJ1-1; a possible D gene is TRBD1 (5 bases). This CDR3 region has 15 residues. With 6 bases removed from V and 0 bases from J, the gap between germline ends came to 17 bases. The germline V gene has CDR1 DFQATT and CDR2 SNEGSKA (reference sequence).

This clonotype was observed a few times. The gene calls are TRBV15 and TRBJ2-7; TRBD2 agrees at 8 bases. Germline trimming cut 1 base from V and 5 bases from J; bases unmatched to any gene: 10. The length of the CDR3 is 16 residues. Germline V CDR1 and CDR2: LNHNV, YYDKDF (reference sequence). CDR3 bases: TGTGCCACCAGCAGAGTATTACTAGCGGAGGGCGACGAGCAGTACTTC. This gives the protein CATSRVLLAEGDEQYF. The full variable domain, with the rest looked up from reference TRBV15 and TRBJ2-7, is DAMVIQNPRYQVTQFGKPVTLSCSQTLNHNVMYWYQQKSSQAPKLLFHYYDKDFNNEADTPDNFQSRRPNTSFCFLDIRSPGLGDTAMYLCATSRVLLAEGDEQYFGPGTRLTVT.

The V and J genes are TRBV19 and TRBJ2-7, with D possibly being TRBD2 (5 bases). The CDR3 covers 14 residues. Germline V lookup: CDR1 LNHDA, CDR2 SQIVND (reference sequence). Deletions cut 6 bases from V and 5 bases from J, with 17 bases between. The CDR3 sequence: CASSNIRGYDEQYF. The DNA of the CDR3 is TGTGCCAGTAGCAACATACGGGGATACGACGAGCAGTACTTC.

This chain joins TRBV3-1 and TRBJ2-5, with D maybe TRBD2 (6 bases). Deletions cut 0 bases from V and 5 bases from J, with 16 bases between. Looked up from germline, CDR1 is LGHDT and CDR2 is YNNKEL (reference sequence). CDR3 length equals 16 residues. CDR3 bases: TGTGCCAGCAGCCAAGAAGGAGGGCCAAAAGGGGAGACCCAGTACTTC. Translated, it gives CASSQEGGPKGETQYF.

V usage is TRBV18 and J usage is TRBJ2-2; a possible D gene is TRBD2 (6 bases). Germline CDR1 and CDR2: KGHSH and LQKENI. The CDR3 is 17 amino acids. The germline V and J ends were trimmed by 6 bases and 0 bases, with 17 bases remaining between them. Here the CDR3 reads CASSAAGWIANTGELFF. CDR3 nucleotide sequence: TGTGCCAGCTCGGCCGCGGGATGGATCGCGAACACCGGGGAGCTGTTTTTT.